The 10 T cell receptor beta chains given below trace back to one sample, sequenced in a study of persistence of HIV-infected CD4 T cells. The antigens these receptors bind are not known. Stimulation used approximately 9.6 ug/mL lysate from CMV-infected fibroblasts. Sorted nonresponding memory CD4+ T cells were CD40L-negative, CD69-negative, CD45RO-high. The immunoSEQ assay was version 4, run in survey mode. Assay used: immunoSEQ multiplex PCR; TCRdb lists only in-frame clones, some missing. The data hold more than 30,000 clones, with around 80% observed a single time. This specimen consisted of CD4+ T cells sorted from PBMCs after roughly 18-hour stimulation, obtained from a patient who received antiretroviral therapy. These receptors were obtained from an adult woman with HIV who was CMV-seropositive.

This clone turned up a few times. The CDR3 DNA sequence: TGTGCCAGCAGCCAAGGGGCGTGGAATTCACCCCTCCACTTT. Its translation is CASSQGAWNSPLHF. V and J are TRBV14 and TRBJ1-6, with D unresolved. CDR3 length: 14 amino acids. V was pared by 1 base and J by 7 bases, with 8 bases between. Germline-derived CDR1 and CDR2 are SGHDN and FVKESK. The full variable domain, completed using reference TRBV14 and TRBJ1-6, is EAGVTQFPSHSVIEKGQTVTLRCDPISGHDNLYWYRRVMGKEIKFLLHFVKESKQDESGMPNNRFLAERTGGTYSTLKVQPAELEDSGVYFCASSQGAWNSPLHFGNGTRLTVT.

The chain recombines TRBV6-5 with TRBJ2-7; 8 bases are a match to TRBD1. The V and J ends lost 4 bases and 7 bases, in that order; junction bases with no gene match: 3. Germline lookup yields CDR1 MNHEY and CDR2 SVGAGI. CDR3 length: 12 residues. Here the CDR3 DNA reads TGTGCCAGCAGTTGGACAGGGAGAGAGCAGTACTTC. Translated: CASSWTGREQYF.

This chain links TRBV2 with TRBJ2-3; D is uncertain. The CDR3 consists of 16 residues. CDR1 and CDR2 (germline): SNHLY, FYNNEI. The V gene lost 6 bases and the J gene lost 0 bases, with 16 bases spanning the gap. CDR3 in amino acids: CASRTRLLLSTDTQYF. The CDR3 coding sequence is TGTGCCAGCAGGACCCGACTGTTGTTGAGCACAGATACGCAGTATTTT.

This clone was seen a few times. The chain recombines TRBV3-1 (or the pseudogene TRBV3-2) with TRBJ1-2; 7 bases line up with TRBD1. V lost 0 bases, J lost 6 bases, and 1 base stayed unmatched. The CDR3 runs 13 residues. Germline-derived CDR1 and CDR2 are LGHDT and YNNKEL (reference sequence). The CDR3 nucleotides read TGTGCCAGCAGCCAAGAACAGGGGAATGGCTACACCTTC. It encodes CASSQEQGNGYTF.

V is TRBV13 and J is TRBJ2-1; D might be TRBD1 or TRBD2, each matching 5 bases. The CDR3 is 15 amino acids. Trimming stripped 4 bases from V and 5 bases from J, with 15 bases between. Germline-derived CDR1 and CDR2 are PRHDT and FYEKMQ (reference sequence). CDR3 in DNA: TGTGCCAGCAGCTCCCACCGGGACCACGACAATGAGCAGTTCTTC. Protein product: CASSSHRDHDNEQFF.

The CDR3 loop reads CASSLQPPSFVGNTQYF. CDR3 nucleotides: TGTGCCAGCAGCTTACAACCTCCAAGTTTCGTCGGCAATACGCAGTATTTT. The chain carries TRBV7-2 and TRBJ2-3; no reliable D call. The germline gives CDR1 SGHTA, CDR2 FQGNSA. The CDR3 runs to 17 residues. Trimming removed 2 bases from V and 7 bases from J, with 22 bases in between.

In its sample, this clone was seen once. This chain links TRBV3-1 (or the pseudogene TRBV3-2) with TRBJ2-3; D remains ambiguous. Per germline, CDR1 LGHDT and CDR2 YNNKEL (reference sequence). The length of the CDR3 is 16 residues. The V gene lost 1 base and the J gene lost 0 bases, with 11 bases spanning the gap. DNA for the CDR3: TGTGCCAGCAGCCAAGCGACGGGCGCTAGCACAGATACGCAGTATTTT. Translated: CASSQATGASTDTQYF.

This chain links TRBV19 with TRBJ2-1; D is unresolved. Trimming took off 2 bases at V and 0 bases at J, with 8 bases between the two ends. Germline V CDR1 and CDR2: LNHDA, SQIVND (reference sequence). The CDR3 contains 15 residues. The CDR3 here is CASSIIQRSYNEQFF. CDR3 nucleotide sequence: TGTGCCAGTAGTATAATACAGCGCTCCTACAATGAGCAGTTCTTC.

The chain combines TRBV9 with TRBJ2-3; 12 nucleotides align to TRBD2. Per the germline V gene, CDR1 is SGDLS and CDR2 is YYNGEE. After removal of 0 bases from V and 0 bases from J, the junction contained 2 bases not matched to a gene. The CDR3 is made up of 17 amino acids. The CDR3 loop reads CASSVGLAGASTDTQYF. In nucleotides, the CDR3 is TGTGCCAGCAGCGTAGGACTAGCGGGGGCGAGCACAGATACGCAGTATTTT.

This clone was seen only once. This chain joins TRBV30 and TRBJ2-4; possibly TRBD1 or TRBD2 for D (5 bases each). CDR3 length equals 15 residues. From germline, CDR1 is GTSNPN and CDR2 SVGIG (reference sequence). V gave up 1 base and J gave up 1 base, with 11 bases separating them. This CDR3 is CAWSEKGEAKNIQYF. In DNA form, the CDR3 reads TGTGCCTGGAGTGAGAAAGGGGAGGCCAAAAACATTCAGTACTTC.